The clone carrying this T cell receptor beta chain was found many times. Its antigen is as yet unknown. This entry is derived from a study of T cells after yellow fever vaccination. Findings of the study overall: It was a weaker secondary response, yet one that peaked faster, at day 5 versus 15.

5'RACE template switching added a universal primer site and UMIs to TCR cDNA. TCRdb processed the 5' RACE reads anew with MiXCR; each CDR3 protein has one entry. The data show 200,000 to 250,000 distinct CDR3 sequences, about 3% seen once. The J segment lost 5 bases and the V segment lost 1 base, leaving 6 bases of the junction unmatched. Germline CDR1 is SGHTA and CDR2 is FQGNSA. CDR3 length equals 15 residues. Sequenced here: CD4+ T cells sorted from PBMCs, sampled 10 days after the yellow fever booster vaccination. The TCR sequence derives from a man between 18 and 35 years old who received the YFV17D yellow fever vaccine. The rearrangement links TRBV7-2 to TRBJ2-3, with 7 positions matching TRBD1. The CDR3 protein is CASSLVRGLGDTQYF. CDR3 nucleotide sequence: TGTGCCAGCAGCTTAGTGAGGGGGCTTGGAGATACGCAGTATTTT.